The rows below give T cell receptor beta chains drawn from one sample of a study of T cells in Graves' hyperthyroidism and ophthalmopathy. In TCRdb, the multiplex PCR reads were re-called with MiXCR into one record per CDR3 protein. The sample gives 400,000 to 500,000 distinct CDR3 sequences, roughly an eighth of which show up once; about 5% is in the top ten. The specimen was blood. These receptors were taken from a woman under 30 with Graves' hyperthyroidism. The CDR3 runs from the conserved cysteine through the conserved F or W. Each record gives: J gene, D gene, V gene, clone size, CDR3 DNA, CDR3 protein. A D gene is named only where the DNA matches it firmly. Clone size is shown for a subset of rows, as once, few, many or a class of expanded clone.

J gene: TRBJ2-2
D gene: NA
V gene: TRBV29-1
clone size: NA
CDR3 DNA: TGCAGCGTATCCCCCTTTTCCCTCGGGGGGGAGCTGTTTTTT
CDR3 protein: CSVSPFSLGGELFF

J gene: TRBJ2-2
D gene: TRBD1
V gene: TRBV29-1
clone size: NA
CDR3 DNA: TGCAGCGTTGGAACCGGGACAGCGAACACCGGGGAGCTGTTTTTT
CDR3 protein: CSVGTGTANTGELFF

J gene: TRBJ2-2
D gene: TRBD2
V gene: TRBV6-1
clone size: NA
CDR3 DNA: TGTGCCAGCAGAGTAGCGGGAGGGAGGACCGGGGAGCTGTTTTTT
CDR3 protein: CASRVAGGRTGELFF

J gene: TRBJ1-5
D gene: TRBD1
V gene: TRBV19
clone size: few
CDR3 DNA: TGTGCCAGTAGTACGGGACAGGGGGCCGGTCAGCCCCAGCATTTT
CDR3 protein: CASSTGQGAGQPQHF

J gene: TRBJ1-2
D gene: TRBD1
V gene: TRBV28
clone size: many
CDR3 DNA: TGTGCCAGCAGTGGGGGACAGCCCCACAACTATGGCTACACCTTC
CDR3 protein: CASSGGQPHNYGYTF

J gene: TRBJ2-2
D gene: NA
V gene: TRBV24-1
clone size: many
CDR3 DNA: TGTGCCACCAGTGATTTGGGCGGGGAGCTGTTTTTT
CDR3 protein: CATSDLGGELFF

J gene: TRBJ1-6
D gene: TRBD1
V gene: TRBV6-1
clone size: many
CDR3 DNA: TGTGCCAGCAGTGTGGACAGGGGGCCCTTTTCACCCCTCCACTTT
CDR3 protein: CASSVDRGPFSPLHF

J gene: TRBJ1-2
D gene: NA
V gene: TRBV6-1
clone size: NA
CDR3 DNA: TGTGCCAGCAGTGTTTCCTCCATCTATGGCTACACCTTC
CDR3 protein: CASSVSSIYGYTF

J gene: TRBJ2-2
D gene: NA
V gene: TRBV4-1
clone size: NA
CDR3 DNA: TGCGCCAGCAACCAGCCGACTACGAACACCGGGGAGCTGTTTTTT
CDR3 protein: CASNQPTTNTGELFF

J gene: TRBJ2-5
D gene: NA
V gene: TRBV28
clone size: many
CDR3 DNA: TGTGCCAGCAGTGGACCCGGGACGACTCAAGAGACCCAGTACTTC
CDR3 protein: CASSGPGTTQETQYF

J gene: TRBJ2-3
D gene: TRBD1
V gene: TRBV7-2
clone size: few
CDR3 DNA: TGTGCCAGCAGCCCCTGGACAGGGAGCACAGATACGCAGTATTTT
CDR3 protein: CASSPWTGSTDTQYF